The present T cell receptor beta chain was sequenced within a study of T cell repertoires in cytomegalovirus infection. Study overall: Signatures in public TCR beta sequences pointed to both CMV infection and matching HLA type.

As for this clonotype: What it binds is not known.

TCRdb re-derived calls from the reads in MiXCR, one entry per CDR3 protein. The profile shows around 300,000 distinct CDR3 sequences, around 25% of them singletons. The V end lost 5 bases, the J end lost 0 bases, and 11 bases lay between the germline ends. The CDR3 has 14 amino acids. The V gene's germline CDR1 is MDHEN and CDR2 SYDVKM. Source: cultured PBMCs, taken from culture after CMV antigen stimulation. This sequence originates from a human donor in good health (CMV status not recorded). Some clones in this sample may be carry-over from other donors' samples. The rearrangement joins TRBV28 to TRBJ2-7; possible D gene TRBD1, 6 bases. The CDR3: CASSETGFSYEQYV. CDR3 nucleotides: TGTGCCAGCAGTGAGACAGGATTCTCCTACGAGCAGTACGTC.